These 18 T cell receptor beta chains were all obtained from the same sample, sequenced in a study of blood T cells in healthy people across ages. Through a sample-barcoded 5' primer and a J-beta primer mix, a second PCR was run for roughly 6 to 11 cycles. A single record per CDR3 protein comes from TCRdb applying MiXCR to the 5' RACE reads. This sample carries hundreds of thousands of distinct CDR3 sequences, roughly 43% of them seen once, and the ten largest clones take 20% to 25%. The sample was blood. The receptors derive from a woman in her fifties or sixties in good health.

This clonotype was seen a handful of times. The V call is TRBV6-6, the J call TRBJ2-7, with D unresolved. CDR1 MNHNY and CDR2 SVGAGI come from the germline V gene (reference sequence). The length of the CDR3 is 11 residues. Trimming took 6 bases from V and 2 from J, leaving 5 bases between them. The CDR3 sequence is CASRGPYEQYF. The CDR3 coding sequence is TGTGCCAGCAGAGGCCCCTACGAGCAGTACTTC.

The V gene is TRBV10-3, the J gene TRBJ2-3, with 8 bases identical to TRBD2. The germline V gene encodes CDR1 ENHRY and CDR2 SYGVKD. The J segment lost 0 bases and the V segment lost 4 bases, leaving 3 bases of the junction unmatched. The CDR3 extends over 15 amino acids. The CDR3 sequence is CAISGGGRSTDTQYF. CDR3 nucleotide sequence: TGTGCCATCAGTGGCGGGGGGAGAAGCACAGATACGCAGTATTTT.

Comment on this clonotype: A clone one base away is much larger, so this may be a read error. The chain uses TRBV20-1 and TRBJ2-1; D is uncertain. The CDR3 has 11 amino acids. The V end was cut by 0 bases, the J end by 10 bases, with 7 bases between. CDR1 and CDR2 from the germline V gene are DFQATT and SNEGSKA (reference sequence). The chain's CDR3 is CSARDGYEQFF. The CDR3 nucleotides read TGCAGTGCTAGAGACGGCTACGAGCAGTTCTTC.

In its sample, this clonotype was seen a few times. The rearrangement uses TRBV5-1 and TRBJ2-5, with a weak D call TRBD2 (5 bases). The germline V gene encodes CDR1 SGHRS and CDR2 YFSETQ. The CDR3 is 16 amino acids. V was pared by 0 bases and J by 13 bases, with 25 bases between. CDR3 sequence: CASSLEPGSSAEQLYF. The CDR3 bases are TGCGCCAGCAGCTTGGAGCCGGGGAGTAGTGCCGAACAGCTGTACTTC. The full variable domain, in which reference TRBV5-1 and TRBJ2-5 provide the parts outside the CDR3, is KAGVTQTPRYLIKTRGQQVTLSCSPISGHRSVSWYQQTPGQGLQFLFEYFSETQRNKGNFPGRFSGRQFSNSRSEMNVSTLELGDSALYLCASSLEPGSSAEQLYFGPGTRLLVL.

The rearrangement joins TRBV29-1 to TRBJ2-4, with 8 positions matching TRBD1. The DNA end favors TRBJ2-5, so the J call may be wrong. Germline CDR1 reads SQVTM; CDR2 reads ANQGSEA. This CDR3 has 11 residues. Here the CDR3 DNA reads TGCAGCGGTCACAGGGGGGAGACCCAGTACTTC. As protein: CSGHRGETQYF.

The V and J genes are TRBV20-1 and TRBJ2-7; 7 bases are shared with TRBD2. The length of the CDR3 is 14 residues. Per germline, CDR1 DFQATT and CDR2 SNEGSKA (reference sequence). Losses at the gene ends were 3 bases for V and 0 bases for J; bases not matched to a gene: 5. The CDR3 DNA is TGCAGTGCTAGCACTAGCGAGACCTCCTACGAGCAGTACTTC. Its translation is CSASTSETSYEQYF.

In its sample, this clonotype was seen many times. This chain connects TRBV5-6 to TRBJ1-2; 10 nucleotides match TRBD1. The CDR3 runs 17 residues. Unmatched junction bases numbered 12, after V lost 4 bases and J lost 3 bases. CDR1 is SGHDT, CDR2 YYEEEE, per germline. The CDR3 here is CASSTDPGQGGYYGYTF. The CDR3 DNA reads TGTGCCAGCAGCACGGATCCCGGACAGGGGGGATACTATGGCTACACCTTC.

This clonotype was seen a few times. This chain connects TRBV6-2 or TRBV6-3 to TRBJ2-5, with a weak D call TRBD2 (6 bases). The V gene's germline CDR1 is MNHEY and CDR2 SVGEGT. V lost 6 bases and J 5 bases, leaving 16 bases between the germline ends. CDR3 size: 14 residues. DNA of the CDR3: TGTGCCAGCAGGCCTACTAAGGCGGGGGAGACCCAGTACTTC. It is translated as CASRPTKAGETQYF.

This clonotype was counted between two and nine times. The V and J genes are TRBV4-2 and TRBJ2-3; 14 nucleotides line up with TRBD2. From germline, CDR1 is LGHNA and CDR2 YNFKEQ. The V segment lost 4 bases and the J segment 0 bases; nucleotides outside the gene matches: 6. This CDR3 is 18 amino acids long. In DNA, the CDR3 is TGTGCCAGCAGCCTGACTAGCGGGGGGGCTTCGAGCACAGATACGCAGTATTTT. This sequence encodes CASSLTSGGASSTDTQYF.

This chain connects TRBV11-1 to TRBJ1-2; TRBD1 is a possible D gene (5 bases). CDR1 SGHAT and CDR2 FQDESV come from the germline V gene (reference sequence). This CDR3 has 14 amino acids. Deletions cut 5 bases from V and 4 bases from J, with 14 bases between. This CDR3 reads CASSPQQETYGYTF. The CDR3 coding sequence is TGTGCCAGCAGCCCCCAACAGGAGACCTATGGCTACACCTTC. The complete variable domain, with remaining parts taken from reference TRBV11-1 and TRBJ1-2, reads EAEVAQSPRYKITEKSQAVAFWCDPISGHATLYWYRQILGQGPELLVQFQDESVVDDSQLPKDRFSAERLKGVDSTLKIQPAELGDSAMYLCASSPQQETYGYTFGSGTRLTVV.

The chain couples TRBV29-1 to TRBJ1-4, with a possible D match to TRBD1 (6 bases). Germline-derived CDR1 and CDR2 are SQVTM and ANQGSEA. Trimming removed 6 bases at V and 8 bases at J, with 22 bases between. CDR3 length equals 15 residues. The CDR3: CSVRGRGTDNEKLFF. In DNA form, the CDR3 reads TGCAGCGTCCGGGGGAGGGGGACTGATAACGAAAAACTGTTTTTT.

The chain recombines TRBV5-5 with TRBJ2-5, with D maybe TRBD1 (6 bases). From germline, CDR1 is SGHKS and CDR2 YYEKEE (reference sequence). Trimming shortened V by 2 bases and J by 0 bases, and 11 bases separated the two germline ends. The CDR3 is made up of 15 amino acids. The CDR3 reads CASSFGDRNQETQYF. The CDR3 DNA sequence: TGTGCCAGCAGCTTTGGTGACAGGAACCAAGAGACCCAGTACTTC.

This clonotype occurred a few times. The chain couples TRBV24-1 to TRBJ2-7; 10 bases map to TRBD1. Germline CDR1 KGHDR, CDR2 SFDVKD. The CDR3 loop spans 15 amino acids. J was trimmed by 6 bases and V by 2 bases; bases with no gene match: 6. The CDR3 here is CATSDSGTGVAEQYF. The CDR3 DNA follows: TGTGCCACCAGTGATTCCGGGACAGGGGTGGCCGAGCAGTACTTC.

The genes are TRBV9 and TRBJ2-1, with TRBD2 matching over 8 bases. Germline V lookup: CDR1 SGDLS, CDR2 YYNGEE. V trimming: 0 bases; J trimming: 2 bases; junction bases outside the gene matches: 4. The CDR3 length is 16 residues. DNA of the CDR3: TGTGCCAGCAGCGTAGATGGCGGGGGGCCCTACAATGAGCAGTTCTTC. Translation: CASSVDGGGPYNEQFF.

This clonotype was counted at least ten times. The V and J genes are TRBV29-1 and TRBJ2-3, with 7 nucleotides matching TRBD1. This CDR3 is built from 16 residues. Germline loops: CDR1 SQVTM, CDR2 ANQGSEA. After removal of 3 bases from V and 2 bases from J, the junction contained 11 bases not matched to a gene. The chain's CDR3 is CSVDFVTKGATDTQYF. CDR3 in DNA: TGCAGCGTTGATTTCGTCACCAAGGGGGCCACAGATACGCAGTATTTT.

There are many counts of this clonotype. The J gene is TRBJ2-7, the V gene TRBV20-1; TRBD1 agrees at 9 bases. Per the germline V gene, CDR1 is DFQATT and CDR2 is SNEGSKA (reference sequence). The CDR3 consists of 15 residues. V shed 6 bases, J shed 2 bases, and the junction held 11 bases outside the gene matches. The DNA for the CDR3 is TGCAGTGCACCGACAGGGGGATCGGTCGCCTACGAGCAGTACTTC. Translating it yields CSAPTGGSVAYEQYF.

The CDR3 nucleotides read TGCAGTGCTAGTTCCCCCACAGGGGTGGAGACCCAGTACTTC. Protein product: CSASSPTGVETQYF. This rearrangement joins TRBV20-1 to TRBJ2-5, with 7 bases aligning to TRBD1. V trimming: 3 bases; J trimming: 5 bases; junction bases outside the gene matches: 9. Germline CDR1 and CDR2: DFQATT and SNEGSKA (reference sequence). CDR3 size: 14 residues.

The chain uses TRBV4-1 and TRBJ2-6, with D hard to call. Trimming took 1 base from V and 1 from J, leaving 5 bases between them. This CDR3 has 15 residues. Germline assignment: CDR1 MGHRA and CDR2 YSYEKL. The CDR3 bases are TGCGCCAGCAGCCAAGTTACGTCTGGGGCCAACGTCCTGACTTTC. This gives the protein CASSQVTSGANVLTF.